The 3 T cell receptor beta chains reported below all come from one sample, sequenced in a study of Ad26.COV2.S vaccination and SARS-CoV-2 variants. The method was immunoSEQ multiplex PCR; TCRdb's version includes in-frame clones alone and lacks a portion of them. Here the sample spans a few hundred thousand clones, roughly 90% being singletons. The treatment was: roughly 18 received Ad26.COV2.S at low or high dose, single or two shots; several received placebo; per-sample allocation not given. Sample collection was performed on day 63 after the first vaccine or placebo injection. The sequenced sample was peripheral blood, obtained in a trial of Ad26.COV2.S vaccine versus placebo. The receptors were sampled from a person between 18 and 59 years old who received the Ad26.COV2.S COVID-19 vaccine or a placebo.

V and J are TRBV6-5 and TRBJ2-7, with 7 positions matching TRBD1. CDR3 size: 15 residues. CDR1 and CDR2 (germline): MNHEY, SVGAGI. V trimming: 6 bases; J trimming: 0 bases; junction bases outside the gene matches: 8. The CDR3 region has the DNA TGTGCCAGCAGCCCGGACAGGAGAAGCTCCTACGAGCAGTACTTC. Translated: CASSPDRRSSYEQYF.

The chain couples TRBV27 to TRBJ2-7, with a possible D match to TRBD1 (6 bases). V lost 4 bases and J lost 0, with 13 bases in between. CDR1 and CDR2 (germline): MNHEY, SMNVEV (reference sequence). The CDR3 is made up of 15 amino acids. CDR3: CASSSLQGGSYEQYF. CDR3 coding DNA: TGTGCCAGCAGTTCCTTACAGGGTGGCTCCTACGAGCAGTACTTC.

This clone was found once. The J gene is TRBJ2-7, the V gene TRBV5-8, with 9 bases fitting TRBD1. The CDR3 runs to 15 residues. V lost 4 bases and J lost 3; bases outside the gene matches: 8. Germline V gene lookup returns CDR1 SGHTS and CDR2 YDEGEE. The CDR3 reads CASSERTGAFYEQYF. The CDR3 DNA reads TGTGCCAGCAGCGAAAGGACAGGGGCCTTCTACGAGCAGTACTTC. The complete variable domain, with remaining parts taken from reference TRBV5-8 and TRBJ2-7, reads EAGVTQSPTHLIKTRGQQATLRCSPISGHTSVYWYQQALGLGLQFLLWYDEGEERNRGNFPPRFSGRQFPNYSSELNVNALELEDSALYLCASSERTGAFYEQYFGPGTRLTVT.